The sequence of this TCR beta chain was determined in a study of T cell responses to AZD1222 COVID-19 vaccine. Study-level findings and limits: Spike regions recognized by vaccine-associated CD4 TCRs spanned the protein, led by 160-218 and 743-854. Spike-specific TCRs gained breadth and depth after people received two AZD1222 doses.

On this clone itself: Its antigen remains unknown.

Second-dose intervals of approximately 4 or approximately 12 weeks were pooled. The CDR3 is 18 amino acids. TCRdb keeps only in-frame clones here, not all; method: immunoSEQ multiplex PCR. The repertoire holds tens of thousands of clones, with roughly 80% as singletons. Sequencing used peripheral blood, obtained 28 days after the second AZD1222 dose. This chain joins TRBV21-1 and TRBJ2-5; no check of the table's D call, TRBD1, against the DNA was made. TRBV21-1 is assigned pseudogene status. This receptor was identified in an adult who received the AZD1222 COVID-19 vaccine. Here the CDR3 DNA reads TGTGCCAGCAGCAAAAGGCACAGACCCTACCAGCACCAAGAGACCCAGTACTTC. The encoded protein is CASSKRHRPYQHQETQYF.